This T cell receptor beta chain was retrieved from a study of blood T cell repertoires in COVID-19. The protocol was immunoSEQ multiplex PCR, while the TCRdb copy is restricted to in-frame clones and leaves out a portion. Here the sample spans some 150,000 clones, around 86% being singletons. Recovered participants had two consecutive negative NP/OP PCR tests, healthcare professional clearance, or symptom resolution. This CDR3 comprises 14 residues. Trimming removed 6 bases from V and 1 base from J, with 12 bases in between. The germline V gene has CDR1 MNHEY and CDR2 SVGAGI. The origin of this receptor is a man aged 50 to 59 who had recovered from COVID-19. The material sequenced was PBMCs or T cells enriched from blood (not recorded which). The chain carries TRBV6-5 and TRBJ1-1, with D unresolved. The CDR3, as DNA: TGTGCCAGCAGCCAACCTCCAGGGAACACTGAAGCTTTCTTT. It is translated as CASSQPPGNTEAFF.